These 3 T cell receptor beta chains were all obtained from the same sample, sequenced in a study of blood T cell repertoires in COVID-19. Using immunoSEQ multiplex PCR, the repertoire was profiled, and TCRdb retains in-frame clones only, with some absent. The table includes roughly 180,000 clones, 79% detected once. Sequencing was done on a sample of peripheral blood. These receptors were collected from a woman aged 60-75 years with COVID-19, enrolled during active disease.

CDR3 residues: CASSFPHGGSGETQYF. The DNA of the CDR3 is TGTGCCAGCAGCTTCCCCCACGGCGGGAGTGGAGAGACCCAGTACTTC. The V and J genes are TRBV5-4 and TRBJ2-5, with TRBD2 matching over 7 bases. The CDR3 spans 16 residues. V was clipped by 2 bases and J by 4 bases; unmatched bases: 11. The germline V gene has CDR1 SGHNT and CDR2 YYREEE (reference sequence). The full variable domain, completed using reference TRBV5-4 and TRBJ2-5, is ETGVTQSPTHLIKTRGQQVTLRCSSQSGHNTVSWYQQALGQGPQFIFQYYREEENGRGNFPPRFSGLQFPNYSSELNVNALELDDSALYLCASSFPHGGSGETQYFGPGTRLLVL.

This rearrangement joins TRBV24-1 to TRBJ2-3; tentatively, D is TRBD2 (6 bases). The V and J ends lost 4 bases and 2 bases respectively, with 18 bases between them. Germline assignment: CDR1 KGHDR and CDR2 SFDVKD. The CDR3 is 17 residues long. CDR3 loop: CATSDNGLTGYTDTQYF. The CDR3 nucleotides are TGTGCCACCAGTGACAACGGACTAACGGGATACACAGATACGCAGTATTTT.

This clone was seen more than once but under ten times. This chain joins TRBV28 and TRBJ1-4; a possible D gene is TRBD1 (5 bases). Germline V lookup: CDR1 MDHEN, CDR2 SYDVKM. The CDR3 is 16 residues long. V lost 2 bases and J 0 bases, leaving 10 bases between the germline ends. CDR3 nucleotides: TGTGCCAGCAGTTTACCTACAGGCGCAACTAATGAAAAACTGTTTTTT. Protein: CASSLPTGATNEKLFF.